Sequencing of this TCR beta chain was carried out in a study of CD8 T cells in ankylosing spondylitis. Ten or more counts support this clonotype. The target antigen is unknown. Trimming removed 0 bases from V and 1 base from J, with 12 bases in between. This CDR3 is 16 amino acids long. Germline V gene data show CDR1 as SGHRS and CDR2 as YFSETQ. Findings and limits, study-wide: Characteristic, it appeared, of ankylosing spondylitis blood was a TCR beta motif of about eight highly homologous variants.

TCRdb independently ran MiXCR on the 5' RACE reads; one entry per CDR3 protein. The sample lists about 330,000 distinct CDR3 sequences; 6.5% to 10% were seen once. The J gene is TRBJ2-3, the V gene TRBV5-1; D assignment may be TRBD1 or TRBD2 (5 bases each). The receptor was derived from a male donor with ankylosing spondylitis. Sequenced input: blood, either unsorted or a sorted T cell fraction (not recorded which). This CDR3 is CASSLGEGSGTDTQYF. The DNA of the CDR3 is TGCGCCAGCAGCTTGGGAGAGGGGTCGGGCACAGATACGCAGTATTTT. The whole variable domain, filled in from reference TRBV5-1 and TRBJ2-3, reads KAGVTQTPRYLIKTRGQQVTLSCSPISGHRSVSWYQQTPGQGLQFLFEYFSETQRNKGNFPGRFSGRQFSNSRSEMNVSTLELGDSALYLCASSLGEGSGTDTQYFGPGTRLTVL.